This is a list of T cell receptor beta chains from one sample in a study of cytomegalovirus exposure and HLA in healthy donors. Clones were read by immunoSEQ multiplex PCR, and TCRdb kept only the in-frame ones, dropping some. The sample has around 100,000 clones, 76% seen once. Sequencing was done on a sample of PBMCs. The origin of the receptors is a woman between 18 and 30 years old in good health and CMV-seropositive. Both conserved end residues are part of each CDR3. A D gene is named only where the DNA matches it firmly. Where a row states a size, it is once, few, many or the class of an expanded clone; other rows omit it.

j_call v_call clone_size cdr3_length d_call cdr3_nt cdr3_aa
TRBJ2-1 TRBV27 . 17 TRBD2 TGTGCCAGCAGTTCTAAGACTAGCGGGAGGATCTACAATGAGCAGTTCTTC CASSSKTSGRIYNEQFF
TRBJ1-2 TRBV5-1 . 14 . TGCGCCAGCAGCTTGGGGGAGCCTAACTATGGCTACACCTTC CASSLGEPNYGYTF
TRBJ2-7 TRBV2 once 13 . TGTGCCAGCTTGGTTCCAGACTCCTACGAGCAGTACTTC CASLVPDSYEQYF
TRBJ1-2 TRBV27 . 15 TRBD1 TGTGCCAGCAGTGTGCGGGGACAGGGGAGCGCTGGCTACACCTTC CASSVRGQGSAGYTF
TRBJ2-5 TRBV5-4 . 17 . TGTGCCAGCAGCATAAACGCCTACAGGGAAGGGGGAGAGACCCAGTACTTC CASSINAYREGGETQYF
TRBJ1-2 TRBV10-3 . 12 . TGTGCCATCAGTGAACAGGACTATGGCTACACCTTC CAISEQDYGYTF
TRBJ2-1 TRBV5-4 . 17 TRBD1 TGTGCCAGCAGCTTTCTGGGGCAGGACAGGGGATTCAATGAGCAGTTCTTC CASSFLGQDRGFNEQFF
TRBJ1-2 TRBV19 . 16 . TGTGCCAGTAGTAAAATGAGGCAGGGGCCGAACTATGGCTACACCTTC CASSKMRQGPNYGYTF
TRBJ2-5 TRBV2 . 14 . TGTGCCAGCATTCTAGACTCAAACCAAGAGACCCAGTACTTC CASILDSNQETQYF
TRBJ2-1 TRBV9 . 14 . TGTGCCAGCAGCGTAGGGGCGGGGGCGGCTGAGCAGTTCTTC CASSVGAGAAEQFF
TRBJ2-7 TRBV11-3 . 11 . TGTGCCAGCAGCCACGGTTACGAGCAGTACTTC CASSHGYEQYF
TRBJ1-4 TRBV6-6 . 15 . TGTGCCAGCAGACCCCTACAGGGAAGGGGAGAAAAACTGTTTTTT CASRPLQGRGEKLFF
TRBJ2-7 TRBV6-5 . 14 . TGTGCCAGCAGTTACTCCAGGGTGGTGTACGAGCAGTACTTC CASSYSRVVYEQYF
TRBJ2-5 TRBV4-2 . 17 TRBD1 TGTGCCAGCAGCCCGGCAACCCCTCGACAGGGACGAGAGACCCAGTACTTC CASSPATPRQGRETQYF
TRBJ2-1 TRBV5-1 . 12 . TGCGCCAGCAGCGGTCCCGGGGATGGGGAGTTCTTC CASSGPGDGEFF
TRBJ2-3 TRBV18 few 13 . TGTGCCAGCGGCCCTAGTCTCACAGATACGCAGTATTTT CASGPSLTDTQYF
TRBJ2-2 TRBV27 . 15 . TGTGCCAGCAGTTTAGTGACACATACCTCCGGGGAGCTGTTTTTT CASSLVTHTSGELFF
TRBJ1-5 TRBV4-1 . 15 TRBD1 TGCGCCAGCAGCCAAGGGGACAGACCCAATCAGCCCCAGCATTTT CASSQGDRPNQPQHF
TRBJ1-1 TRBV7-9 . 17 . TGTGCCAGCAGGCCGGCCTCACCCAACACCGGCAAAAGAGGGGCTTTCTTT CASRPASPNTGKRGAFF
TRBJ2-7 TRBV9 . 14 TRBD1 TGTGCCAGCAGCGCGAGGACAGGGGGCTCCGAGCAGTACTTC CASSARTGGSEQYF
TRBJ1-5 TRBV2 . 15 TRBD1 TGTGCCAGCAGCTCACGACAGGGGGCTCTTCAGCCCCAGCATTTT CASSSRQGALQPQHF
TRBJ2-7 TRBV9 . 16 TRBD1 TGTGCCAGCAGCGTAGATCCCGGACAGGGGGTTTTCGAGCAGTACTTC CASSVDPGQGVFEQYF
TRBJ1-1 TRBV5-6 . 14 . TGTGCCAGCAGCTTCAGGGGCTTGGGCACTGAAGCTTTCTTT CASSFRGLGTEAFF
TRBJ1-4 TRBV27 few 14 TRBD1 TGTGCCAGCAGTTTATCGGGACAGGAGGAAAAACTGTTTTTT CASSLSGQEEKLFF
TRBJ2-1 TRBV4-3 . 15 TRBD2 TGCGCCAGCAGCCCCTTAAAGCGGGAGAGGTGGGAGCAGTTCTTC CASSPLKRERWEQFF
TRBJ2-7 TRBV28 once 15 TRBD2 TGTGCCAGCAGTTCTCTAGCGGGAGGGCTCTACGAGCAGTACTTC CASSSLAGGLYEQYF
TRBJ2-1 TRBV5-8 . 14 . TGTGCCAGCAGCTTGAGAGGAGGTAGAGTCGATTCGTTCTTC CASSLRGGRVDSFF
TRBJ1-2 TRBV10-1 few 15 . TGCGCCATCAGCCCCAGGGCTTTTACTAACTATGGCTACACCTTC CAISPRAFTNYGYTF
TRBJ2-3 TRBV27 . 15 TRBD2 TGTGCCAACAGACTAGCGGGTCACCTCACAGATACGCAGTATTTT CANRLAGHLTDTQYF
TRBJ1-4 TRBV6-5 . 15 TRBD1 TGTGCCAGCAGTTACTCGGAACAGGGGAATGAAAAACTGTTTTTT CASSYSEQGNEKLFF
TRBJ2-7 TRBV2 . 13 . TGTGCCAGAGTGAGACAGAATACCTACGAGCAGTACTTC CARVRQNTYEQYF
TRBJ2-5 TRBV29-1 . 13 . TGCAGCGTTGAAGCTGGGGCGTGGGAGACCCAGTACTTC CSVEAGAWETQYF
TRBJ2-7 TRBV7-6 few 17 TRBD2 TGTGCCAGCAGCTTAGTGGCTAGCGGGAGCCTCCCCTCCGAGCAGTACTTC CASSLVASGSLPSEQYF
TRBJ2-2 TRBV5-1 . 17 TRBD1 TGCGCCAGCAGCGACAGGGGGGTTTGGTCCGACACCGGGGAGCTGTTTTTT CASSDRGVWSDTGELFF
TRBJ1-5 TRBV16 . 14 . TGTGCCAGCAGCCAATCAACGGGTAATCAGCCCCAGCATTTT CASSQSTGNQPQHF
TRBJ2-7 TRBV14 . 15 TRBD1 TGTGCCAGCAGCCAAGAAGACAGGGTTTCCTACGAGCAGTACTTC CASSQEDRVSYEQYF
TRBJ1-2 TRBV27 few 14 TRBD1 TGTGCCAGCAGTTCTGGACAGGGAACCTATGGCTACACCTTC CASSSGQGTYGYTF
TRBJ2-1 TRBV28 . 14 . TGTGCCAGCAGTTTTATTAGCTCCTACAATGAGCAGTTCTTC CASSFISSYNEQFF
TRBJ2-7 TRBV4-1 . 15 . TGCGCCAGCAGCCAAGTGAGGAGGATATCCTACGAGCAGTACTTC CASSQVRRISYEQYF
TRBJ1-2 TRBV6-1 . 17 . TGTGCCAGCAGTGGATACCCACGACAGAGCACTAACTATGGCTACACCTTC CASSGYPRQSTNYGYTF
TRBJ2-3 TRBV7-9 . 15 TRBD2 TGTGCCAGCAGCACCGGGACTAGCAGCGCAGATACGCAGTATTTT CASSTGTSSADTQYF